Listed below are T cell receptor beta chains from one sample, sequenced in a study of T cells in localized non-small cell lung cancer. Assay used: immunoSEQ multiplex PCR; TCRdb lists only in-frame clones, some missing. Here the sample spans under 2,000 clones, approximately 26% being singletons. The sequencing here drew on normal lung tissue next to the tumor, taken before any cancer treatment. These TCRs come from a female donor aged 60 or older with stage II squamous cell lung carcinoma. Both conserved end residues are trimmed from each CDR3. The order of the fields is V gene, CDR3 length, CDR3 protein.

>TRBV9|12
ASSVLGEAYEQY
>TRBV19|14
ASSIVGATGNQPQH
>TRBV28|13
ASSLSQGGSYGYT
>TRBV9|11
ASKATSSYGYT
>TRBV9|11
ASSGPVSETQY
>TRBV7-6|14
ASTFPGGPGANVLT
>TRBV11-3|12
ASSKWDRNTEAF
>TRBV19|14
ASSMEGDRGDTEAF
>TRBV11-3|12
ASRMDRGRTEAF
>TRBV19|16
ASSAVLAATNSNQPQH
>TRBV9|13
ASSVAAGATYGYT
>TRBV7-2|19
ASSLAEGGDRGTVSNQPQH
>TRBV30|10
AWSDLNTEAF